The clone carrying this T cell receptor beta chain was observed many times. Some clones are missing from TCRdb's copy, which holds only in-frame ones; the method was immunoSEQ multiplex PCR. The repertoire holds more than 95,000 clones, with more than 75% as singletons. The data were taken from a study of control samples from healthy donors and cancer patients. This CDR3 comprises 15 residues. CDR1 and CDR2 from the germline V gene are SGHVS and FQNEAQ. V lost 1 base and J lost 5, with 12 bases in between. The chain carries TRBV7-8 and TRBJ1-5, with a tentative D call TRBD1 (6 bases). The sequence came from a man between 18 and 35 years old in good health. Sequenced material: blood. The CDR3 nucleotides read TGTGCCAGCAGCTTAGTCAGGGGTCAACATCAGCCCCAGCATTTT. Its protein product is CASSLVRGQHQPQHF.